A single sample is the source of the 32 T cell receptor beta chains below, sequenced in a study of shared clonotypes between healthy human individuals. TCRdb's copy holds only in-frame clones and misses some; the assay was immunoSEQ multiplex PCR. The sample consists of about 2.5 million clones, around 92% of them appearing once. Sequenced: naive CD4+ T cells from PBMCs. The sample's subset: CD45RA+ positively selected. The receptors come from a man younger than 30 in good health. Some clones in this sample may be carry-over from other donors' samples.

The rearrangement uses TRBV28 and TRBJ1-1, with 11 positions matching TRBD1. Germline loops: CDR1 MDHEN, CDR2 SYDVKM. The V gene end was trimmed by 5 bases and the J gene end by 5 bases; junction bases not matched to a gene: 16. There are 18 residues in the CDR3. In DNA form, the CDR3 reads TGTGCCAGCAGTATTCTACCTAGGACAGGGGGCGCGGGGACTGAAGCTTTCTTT. Translating gives CASSILPRTGGAGTEAFF.

The CDR3 DNA reads TGCAGCGGGGCCGGACTAGACAATCCCTATACGCAGTATTTT. This gives the protein CSGAGLDNPYTQYF. The chain joins TRBV29-1 to TRBJ2-3; 7 bases align to TRBD2. Germline V gene data show CDR1 as SQVTM and CDR2 as ANQGSEA. V lost 7 bases to trimming and J lost 7 bases; unmatched junction nucleotides: 14. The length of the CDR3 is 14 residues.

The chain couples TRBV7-9 to TRBJ1-3, with a possible D match to TRBD1 (6 bases). V was trimmed by 3 bases and J by 0 bases, leaving 12 bases between them. The CDR3 has 16 amino acids. Germline CDR1 reads SEHNR; CDR2 reads FQNEAQ (reference sequence). The CDR3, as DNA: TGTGCCAGCAGCTTTGGCAGGGGCGACTCTGGAAACACCATATATTTT. It codes for CASSFGRGDSGNTIYF. The whole variable domain, remainder taken from reference TRBV7-9 and TRBJ1-3, is DTGVSQNPRHKITKRGQNVTFRCDPISEHNRLYWYRQTLGQGPEFLTYFQNEAQLEKSRLLSDRFSAERPKGSFSTLEIQRTEQGDSAMYLCASSFGRGDSGNTIYFGEGSWLTVV.

This clone was detected once. The rearrangement joins TRBV6-5 to TRBJ1-1; D might be TRBD1 (6 bases). CDR1 and CDR2 (germline): MNHEY, SVGAGI. V lost 3 bases to trimming and J lost 3 bases, with 17 bases between them. The CDR3 is 16 amino acids. CDR3 nucleotides: TGTGCCAGCAGTTATTCGCCCGGGGGCGCTCACACTGAAGCTTTCTTT. It yields the protein CASSYSPGGAHTEAFF.

The CDR3 region has the DNA TGTGCCTGGAGTGGGGATCAAGAGACCCAGTACTTC. Protein: CAWSGDQETQYF. V and J are TRBV30 and TRBJ2-5; unclear D gene. The CDR3 has 12 amino acids. V was clipped by 1 base and J by 2 bases, with 5 bases between them. Germline V gene sequence: CDR1 GTSNPN, CDR2 SVGIG (reference sequence).

In regard to this clone: The sample holds other DNA sequences that translate to the same CDR3. This sequence joins TRBV5-1 and TRBJ2-5, with D possibly TRBD1 on 5 matching bases. CDR1 is SGHRS and CDR2 is YFSETQ in the germline V gene. With 2 bases removed from V and 2 bases from J, the gap between germline ends came to 10 bases. CDR3 length equals 14 residues. The CDR3 protein is CASSFSGNQETQYF. CDR3 coding DNA: TGCGCCAGCAGCTTCTCAGGGAATCAAGAGACCCAGTACTTC. Full variable domain (remainder filled in from reference TRBV5-1 and TRBJ2-5): KAGVTQTPRYLIKTRGQQVTLSCSPISGHRSVSWYQQTPGQGLQFLFEYFSETQRNKGNFPGRFSGRQFSNSRSEMNVSTLELGDSALYLCASSFSGNQETQYFGPGTRLLVL.

The chain combines TRBV6-5 with TRBJ1-1, with D unclear. This CDR3 comprises 14 residues. V shed 0 bases and J shed 5 bases, with 10 bases lying between them. Germline assignment: CDR1 MNHEY and CDR2 SVGAGI. The CDR3 reads CASSYSVPGTEAFF. The CDR3 DNA reads as TGTGCCAGCAGTTACTCGGTCCCGGGGACTGAAGCTTTCTTT.

The chain joins TRBV7-9 to TRBJ2-3; 11 bases are shared with TRBD2. Germline V gene lookup returns CDR1 SEHNR and CDR2 FQNEAQ (reference sequence). V was pared by 5 bases and J by 0 bases, with 4 bases of the junction left unmatched. This CDR3 has 16 amino acids. The CDR3 protein is CASSARTSGSTDTQYF. CDR3 coding DNA: TGTGCCAGCAGCGCCAGGACTAGCGGGAGCACAGATACGCAGTATTTT.

The rearrangement uses TRBV28 and TRBJ2-5; perhaps TRBD1 as D (5 bases). CDR1 is MDHEN, CDR2 SYDVKM, per germline. V was trimmed by 8 bases and J by 5 bases, leaving 18 bases between them. The CDR3 loop spans 14 amino acids. Here the CDR3 DNA reads TGTGCCAGCGGAGACAGTAGAGTGTACGAGACCCAGTACTTC. This sequence encodes CASGDSRVYETQYF.

The V gene is TRBV5-1, the J gene TRBJ2-1; D call uncertain. The V gene lost 0 bases and the J gene lost 2 bases, with 9 bases spanning the gap. The CDR3 consists of 15 residues. Per germline, CDR1 SGHRS and CDR2 YFSETQ. CDR3 bases: TGCGCCAGCAGCTTGGGGGTTGGGGCCTACAATGAGCAGTTCTTC. As protein: CASSLGVGAYNEQFF.

A word on this clone: Other nucleotide sequences in the sample specify the same CDR3. The chain employs TRBV29-1 and TRBJ2-3, with D maybe TRBD1 (6 bases). This CDR3 spans 13 amino acids. V was trimmed by 4 bases and J by 2 bases, leaving 10 bases between them. Germline V lookup: CDR1 SQVTM, CDR2 ANQGSEA. CDR3 coding DNA: TGCAGCGTTGGGGGGCAGCTCACAGATACGCAGTATTTT. This gives the protein CSVGGQLTDTQYF.

The genes are TRBV19 and TRBJ2-2; D might be TRBD2 (5 bases). In germline, CDR1 is LNHDA, CDR2 SQIVND (reference sequence). V lost 3 bases to trimming and J lost 5 bases, with 10 bases between them. The CDR3 runs to 14 residues. The CDR3, as DNA: TGTGCCAGTAGTATTTCTAGACTAACCGGGGAGCTGTTTTTT. Its translation is CASSISRLTGELFF.

This chain uses TRBV28 with TRBJ2-5, with TRBD1 as a possible D gene (5 bases). This CDR3 is 14 amino acids long. The V and J ends lost 6 bases and 7 bases respectively, with 18 bases between them. Germline CDR1 is MDHEN and CDR2 is SYDVKM. The CDR3 DNA reads TGTGCCAGCAGAAGGACCTTATCACAGGTGACCCAGTACTTC. Its protein is CASRRTLSQVTQYF.

This clone is a singleton in its sample. V gene TRBV7-2 combines with J gene TRBJ1-1; D possibly corresponds to TRBD1 (6 bases). The V and J ends lost 5 bases and 1 base respectively, with 23 bases between them. The CDR3 has 18 residues. Germline CDR1 SGHTA, CDR2 FQGNSA. CDR3: CASSPSGPGALGNTEAFF. DNA for the CDR3: TGTGCCAGCAGCCCAAGTGGACCAGGGGCTTTGGGGAACACTGAAGCTTTCTTT.

The chain recombines TRBV7-2 with TRBJ2-1; weak D call: TRBD2 (6 bases). V was trimmed by 1 base and J by 2 bases, leaving 12 bases between them. CDR1 and CDR2 (germline): SGHTA, FQGNSA. The CDR3 runs to 16 residues. Written as DNA, the CDR3 is TGTGCCAGCAGCTTAGGGACTACCCGAACCTACAATGAGCAGTTCTTC. It yields the protein CASSLGTTRTYNEQFF.

This clone was seen a single time. The chain carries TRBV21-1 and TRBJ1-2. TRBV21-1 is a pseudogene. The CDR3 has 11 amino acids. CDR3 amino acids: CASSKGSGYTF. The CDR3 bases are TGTGCCAGCAGCAAAGGGTCCGGCTACACCTTC.

As concerns this clone: Distinct nucleotide sequences in the sample also encode this CDR3. This chain links TRBV29-1 with TRBJ1-5, with D possibly matching TRBD1 (5 bases). Germline V lookup: CDR1 SQVTM, CDR2 ANQGSEA. This CDR3 is 12 amino acids long. The germline V and J ends were trimmed by 6 bases and 0 bases, with 6 bases remaining between them. CDR3 DNA sequence: TGCAGCGTCCAGGGTAGCAATCAGCCCCAGCATTTT. It yields the protein CSVQGSNQPQHF.

As concerns this clone: Other DNA sequences in the sample encode the same CDR3. The rearrangement joins TRBV18 to TRBJ2-7, with 10 positions matching TRBD1. This CDR3 comprises 14 residues. From germline, CDR1 is KGHSH and CDR2 LQKENI. V lost 4 bases and J lost 2; bases outside the gene matches: 2. The DNA of the CDR3 is TGTGCCAGCTCACAGGGACAGGGGACCTACGAGCAGTACTTC. It yields the protein CASSQGQGTYEQYF.

The V call is TRBV6-1, the J call TRBJ2-2; D is possibly TRBD1 or TRBD2 (6 bases each). CDR3 length: 13 amino acids. V was clipped by 11 bases and J by 4 bases, with 14 bases between them. Germline CDR1 MNHNS, CDR2 SASEGT. CDR3 in amino acids: CAGRQEGTGELFF. The CDR3 DNA follows: TGTGCCGGCCGACAGGAGGGCACCGGGGAGCTGTTTTTT.

The chain links TRBV5-4 to TRBJ1-1; no definite D call. This CDR3 contains 14 residues. V shed 0 bases and J shed 2 bases, with 8 bases lying between them. Germline CDR1 is SGHNT and CDR2 is YYREEE (reference sequence). The CDR3 region has the DNA TGTGCCAGCAGCTTGGCCGAGAAAAACACTGAAGCTTTCTTT. Protein sequence: CASSLAEKNTEAFF.

The chain links TRBV5-1 to TRBJ2-4; TRBD1 might be the D (5 bases). The CDR3 has 16 amino acids. Germline V lookup: CDR1 SGHRS, CDR2 YFSETQ. V was cut by 4 bases and J by 3 bases, with 17 bases left in between. The CDR3: CASSPTPSRGKNIQYF. The CDR3 region has the DNA TGCGCCAGCAGCCCGACACCTTCTAGGGGCAAAAACATTCAGTACTTC. The full variable domain, completed using reference TRBV5-1 and TRBJ2-4, is KAGVTQTPRYLIKTRGQQVTLSCSPISGHRSVSWYQQTPGQGLQFLFEYFSETQRNKGNFPGRFSGRQFSNSRSEMNVSTLELGDSALYLCASSPTPSRGKNIQYFGAGTRLSVL.

This chain links TRBV4-1 with TRBJ1-2; 8 nucleotides match TRBD1. The CDR3 covers 14 residues. Germline V lookup: CDR1 MGHRA, CDR2 YSYEKL. V was clipped by 3 bases and J by 2 bases; unmatched bases: 2. DNA of the CDR3: TGCGCCAGCAGCCAGGGACAGGCAAACTATGGCTACACCTTC. This gives the protein CASSQGQANYGYTF.

This chain connects TRBV9 to TRBJ1-3; D may be TRBD1 (5 bases). The CDR3 is 16 amino acids. V lost 4 bases, J lost 0 bases, and 14 bases lay in between. CDR1 is SGDLS and CDR2 is YYNGEE in the germline V gene. Here the CDR3 reads CASSPGGVSSGNTIYF. For the CDR3, the DNA is TGTGCCAGCAGCCCCGGGGGTGTGAGCTCTGGAAACACCATATATTTT.

This chain uses TRBV7-3 with TRBJ2-1; D possibly corresponds to TRBD2 (6 bases). Germline assignment: CDR1 SGHTA and CDR2 FQGTGA. Trimming stripped 5 bases from V and 0 bases from J, with 14 bases between. This CDR3 contains 16 residues. The chain's CDR3 is CASSPIAESSYNEQFF. The CDR3 bases are TGTGCCAGCAGCCCCATAGCGGAAAGCTCCTACAATGAGCAGTTCTTC.

This clone was counted a few times. The V and J genes are TRBV29-1 and TRBJ1-1; D call uncertain. Germline CDR1 and CDR2: SQVTM and ANQGSEA. Trimming took off 0 bases at V and 7 bases at J, with 15 bases between the two ends. CDR3 length equals 14 residues. The CDR3 nucleotides are TGCAGCGTTGAAGATTTGATTCTCGGGGATGAAGCTTTCTTT. It encodes CSVEDLILGDEAFF. Together with reference TRBV29-1 and TRBJ1-1, the CDR3 gives the full variable domain: SAVISQKPSRDICQRGTSLTIQCQVDSQVTMMFWYRQQPGQSLTLIATANQGSEATYESGFVIDKFPISRPNLTFSTLTVSNMSPEDSSIYLCSVEDLILGDEAFFGQGTRLTVV.

The chain joins TRBV28 to TRBJ2-5, with 16 bases lining up with TRBD2. Germline CDR1 MDHEN, CDR2 SYDVKM. This CDR3 comprises 18 residues. V was pared by 6 bases and J by 0 bases, with 7 bases of the junction left unmatched. CDR3 nucleotides: TGTGCCAGCAGCCTCGGGACTAGCGGGAGGGGCTACCAAGAGACCCAGTACTTC. This codes for CASSLGTSGRGYQETQYF.

With respect to this clone: One end of the junction is discordant with germline, which a read error may explain. The chain is built from TRBV7-9 and TRBJ2-5; D might be TRBD2 (6 bases). The CDR3 runs 12 residues. Looked up from germline, CDR1 is SEHNR and CDR2 is FQNEAQ (reference sequence). The DNA of the CDR3 is TGTGCCAGCAGCTTTTTACCGGCGGGATTGGACTTC. It translates to CASSFLPAGLDF.

To note about this clone: Different DNA sequences within this sample yield the same CDR3. The chain recombines TRBV6-5 with TRBJ2-2; D is unclear. V was trimmed by 5 bases and J by 4 bases, leaving 14 bases between them. The germline gives CDR1 MNHEY, CDR2 SVGAGI. The length of the CDR3 is 15 residues. CDR3 sequence reads: CASSRTSGSTGELFF. The CDR3 bases are TGTGCCAGCAGTCGGACCTCCGGCAGCACCGGGGAGCTGTTTTTT.

The chain employs TRBV28 and TRBJ1-1, with 8 bases aligning to TRBD1. Germline CDR1 and CDR2: MDHEN and SYDVKM. The CDR3 is 11 amino acids. V gave up 5 bases and J gave up 10 bases; unmatched junction bases: 3. The CDR3 region has the DNA TGTGCCAGCAGTAACAGGGGGGTAGCTTTCTTT. Amino acids: CASSNRGVAFF.

This clone showed up just once. Other DNA sequences in this sample translate to the same CDR3. V is TRBV7-9 and J is TRBJ2-6; perhaps TRBD1 as D (5 bases). Per the germline V gene, CDR1 is SEHNR and CDR2 is FQNEAQ (reference sequence). This CDR3 comprises 15 residues. V lost 2 bases and J 2 bases, leaving 7 bases between the germline ends. DNA of the CDR3: TGTGCCAGCAGCTTACAGGGAACTGGGGCCAACGTCCTGACTTTC. Encoded protein: CASSLQGTGANVLTF.

The rearrangement links TRBV5-6 to TRBJ2-7; TRBD2 is a possible D gene (6 bases). The V and J ends lost 4 bases and 4 bases respectively, with 15 bases between them. This CDR3 has 14 amino acids. From germline, CDR1 is SGHDT and CDR2 YYEEEE. CDR3 region: CASSRGSVPYEQYF. CDR3 nucleotide sequence: TGTGCCAGCAGCCGGGGGAGCGTACCTTACGAGCAGTACTTC.

The V and J genes are TRBV27 and TRBJ2-1; no clear D. Germline assignment: CDR1 MNHEY and CDR2 SMNVEV (reference sequence). This CDR3 is 14 amino acids long. The V end was cut by 2 bases, the J end by 5 bases, with 10 bases between. Here the CDR3 reads CASSLRSGNNEQFF. The DNA of the CDR3 is TGTGCCAGCAGTTTACGGTCCGGCAACAATGAGCAGTTCTTC.